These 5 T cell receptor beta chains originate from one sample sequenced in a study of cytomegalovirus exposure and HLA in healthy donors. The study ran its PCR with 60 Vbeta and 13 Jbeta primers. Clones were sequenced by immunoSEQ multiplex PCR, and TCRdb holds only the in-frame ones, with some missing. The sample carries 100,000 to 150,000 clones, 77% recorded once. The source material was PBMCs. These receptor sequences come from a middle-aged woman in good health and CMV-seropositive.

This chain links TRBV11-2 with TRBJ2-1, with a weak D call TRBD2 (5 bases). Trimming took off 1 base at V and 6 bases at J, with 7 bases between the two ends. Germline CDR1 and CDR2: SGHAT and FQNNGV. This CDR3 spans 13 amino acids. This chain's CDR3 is CASSLAGSNEQFF. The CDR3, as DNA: TGTGCCAGCAGCTTAGCTGGGAGCAATGAGCAGTTCTTC.

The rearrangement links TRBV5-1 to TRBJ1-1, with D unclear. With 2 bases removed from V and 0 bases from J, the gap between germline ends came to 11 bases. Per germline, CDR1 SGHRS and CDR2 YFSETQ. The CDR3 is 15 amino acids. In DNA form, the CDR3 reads TGCGCCAGCAGCTTCGGTCCCTCATTGAACACTGAAGCTTTCTTT. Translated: CASSFGPSLNTEAFF.

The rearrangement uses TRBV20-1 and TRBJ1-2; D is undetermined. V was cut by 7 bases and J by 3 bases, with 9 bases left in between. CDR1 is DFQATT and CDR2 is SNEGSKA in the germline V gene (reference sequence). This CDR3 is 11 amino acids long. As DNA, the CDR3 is TGCAGTGTTGAGCCTGACTATGGCTACACCTTC. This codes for CSVEPDYGYTF.

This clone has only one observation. In DNA form, the CDR3 reads TGCAGCGCACAGGCAAGCTCCTACAATGAGCAGTTCTTC. It encodes CSAQASSYNEQFF. The chain employs TRBV29-1 and TRBJ2-1; D is possibly TRBD1 (5 bases). The CDR3 contains 13 residues. Germline CDR1 reads SQVTM; CDR2 reads ANQGSEA. V lost 7 bases and J 0 bases, leaving 10 bases between the germline ends.

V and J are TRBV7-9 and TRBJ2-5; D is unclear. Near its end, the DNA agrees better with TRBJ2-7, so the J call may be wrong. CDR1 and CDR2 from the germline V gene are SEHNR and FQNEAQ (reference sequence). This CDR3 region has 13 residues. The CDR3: CASSAQATYEQYF. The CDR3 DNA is TGTGCCAGCAGCGCCCAGGCGACCTACGAGCAGTACTTC.